This entry lists 15 T cell receptor beta chains sequenced from one sample in a study of radiation and T cells in renal cell carcinoma. The time point was: blood 4 weeks post-SBRT, at nephrectomy. Documented treatment: 15 Gy SBRT to primary tumor, nephrectomy 4 weeks later. Profiled with immunoSEQ multiplex PCR; TCRdb holds only in-frame clones, not every one. Of roughly 64,000 clones listed, about three quarters were seen once; the top ten hold about 6.8%. The sample was blood, taken from a patient whose treatment included radiotherapy and nephrectomy. The receptors here all came from a man in his 60s with renal cell carcinoma.

The chain is built from TRBV5-5 and TRBJ1-1; D gene unclear. Trimming removed 5 bases at V and 3 bases at J, with 14 bases between. Germline lookup yields CDR1 SGHKS and CDR2 YYEKEE (reference sequence). This CDR3 has 14 residues. For the CDR3, the DNA is TGTGCCAGCAGTTGGGGATTCGAGGACACTGAAGCTTTCTTT. Protein sequence: CASSWGFEDTEAFF.

The rearrangement uses TRBV28 and TRBJ1-5; the D gene is possibly TRBD1 (6 bases). The CDR3 contains 18 residues. CDR1 is MDHEN, CDR2 SYDVKM, per germline. Between the trimmed V and J ends, which lost 6 bases and 9 bases, there was a span of 30 bases. The CDR3 bases are TGTGCCAGCAGATTCGAAGGACAGACGACCCCTGGTTCGGGGCCCCAGCATTTT. As protein: CASRFEGQTTPGSGPQHF. The full variable domain, completed using reference TRBV28 and TRBJ1-5, is DVKVTQSSRYLVKRTGEKVFLECVQDMDHENMFWYRQDPGLGLRLIYFSYDVKMKEKGDIPEGYSVSREKKERFSLILESASTNQTSMYLCASRFEGQTTPGSGPQHFGDGTRLSIL.

This clone was observed once. The gene calls are TRBV7-2 and TRBJ2-2; 12 nucleotides match TRBD2. The CDR3 spans 14 residues. V gave up 7 bases and J gave up 7 bases; unmatched junction bases: 4. Germline lookup yields CDR1 SGHTA and CDR2 FQGNSA. CDR3 sequence: CASTLAGGFGELFF. DNA of the CDR3: TGTGCCAGCACCCTAGCGGGGGGGTTCGGGGAGCTGTTTTTT.

The chain recombines TRBV19 with TRBJ1-5; TRBD1 aligns across 7 bases. Germline V gene sequence: CDR1 LNHDA, CDR2 SQIVND (reference sequence). The length of the CDR3 is 16 residues. V shed 5 bases and J 0 bases; nucleotides not matched to a gene: 7. CDR3 coding DNA: TGTGCCAGTAGTGTTCCGGGACAGATTAGCAATCAGCCCCAGCATTTT. Its protein is CASSVPGQISNQPQHF.

The genes are TRBV6-6 and TRBJ2-2; 7 positions agree with TRBD2. The V gene's germline CDR1 is MNHNY and CDR2 SVGAGI (reference sequence). This CDR3 has 16 amino acids. Trimming took 4 bases from V and 4 from J; bases not matched to a gene: 9. The CDR3 sequence: CASSSELASGTGELFF. The CDR3 nucleotides are TGTGCCAGCAGTTCAGAACTAGCGTCGGGCACCGGGGAGCTGTTTTTT.

CDR3 in amino acids: CASSYSAGTGVNTIYF. The DNA of the CDR3 is TGTGCCAGCAGTTACTCGGCCGGGACAGGGGTAAACACCATATATTTT. This sequence joins TRBV6-5 and TRBJ1-3, with 10 bases aligning to TRBD1. This CDR3 is 16 amino acids long. From germline, CDR1 is MNHEY and CDR2 SVGAGI. Trimming took 0 bases from V and 6 from J; bases not matched to a gene: 5.

This clone was counted once. The rearrangement uses TRBV11-3 and TRBJ1-2, with 7 bases matching TRBD1. With 6 bases clipped from V and 5 bases from J, the junction kept 6 bases outside the gene matches. CDR1 and CDR2 (germline): SGHNT, YENEEA. The CDR3 is 13 residues long. The CDR3 here is CASSFPGQYGYTF. The DNA of the CDR3 is TGTGCCAGCAGTTTTCCGGGACAGTATGGCTACACCTTC.

The J gene is TRBJ1-5, the V gene TRBV5-6; tentatively, D is TRBD1 (5 bases). Germline CDR1 SGHDT, CDR2 YYEEEE. This CDR3 is built from 15 residues. V lost 1 base and J 7 bases, leaving 15 bases between the germline ends. The CDR3 reads CASSLKGSGLQPQHF. In nucleotides, the CDR3 is TGTGCCAGCAGCTTGAAGGGGTCGGGATTACAGCCCCAGCATTTT. Filled out from reference TRBV5-6 and TRBJ1-5, the complete variable domain reads DAGVTQSPTHLIKTRGQQVTLRCSPKSGHDTVSWYQQALGQGPQFIFQYYEEEERQRGNFPDRFSGHQFPNYSSELNVNALLLGDSALYLCASSLKGSGLQPQHFGDGTRLSIL.

The V and J genes are TRBV9 and TRBJ2-5; 9 positions match TRBD2. The CDR3 is 16 residues long. V was pared by 3 bases and J by 2 bases, with 8 bases of the junction left unmatched. CDR1 is SGDLS, CDR2 YYNGEE, per germline. Written as DNA, the CDR3 is TGTGCCAGCAGCGGGGTAGCGGGAGTTGAGCAAGAGACCCAGTACTTC. Translating gives CASSGVAGVEQETQYF.

CDR3 in DNA: TGTGCCAGCAACTTTCAGGGCCCATACGAGCAGTACTTC. Translated, it gives CASNFQGPYEQYF. The genes are TRBV6-6 and TRBJ2-7, with a possible D match to TRBD1 (5 bases). Per germline, CDR1 MNHNY and CDR2 SVGAGI (reference sequence). The length of the CDR3 is 13 residues. The V and J ends lost 7 bases and 4 bases respectively, with 14 bases between them.

The chain couples TRBV9 to TRBJ1-1; the match to TRBD1 covers 8 bases. The ends lost 4 bases at V and 0 bases at J; junction bases unmatched: 11. Germline CDR1 and CDR2: SGDLS and YYNGEE. The CDR3 extends over 17 amino acids. The CDR3 sequence: CASSSSGGRSLNTEAFF. CDR3 coding DNA: TGTGCCAGCAGCTCCTCAGGGGGCCGTTCTTTGAACACTGAAGCTTTCTTT.

The rearrangement uses TRBV6-5 and TRBJ1-6, with D tentatively TRBD1 (6 bases). The germline CDR1 and CDR2 sequences are MNHEY and SVGAGI. This CDR3 has 15 residues. V dropped 0 bases and J dropped 7 bases, with 10 bases sitting between them. CDR3 in amino acids: CASSYSTRGNSPLHF. The DNA of the CDR3 is TGTGCCAGCAGTTACTCGACCAGGGGAAATTCACCCCTCCACTTT.

This clone was seen only once. The rearrangement uses TRBV7-9 and TRBJ2-3, with TRBD2 matching over 9 bases. Trimming removed 3 bases from V and 4 bases from J; junction bases left unmatched: 8. The CDR3 is 16 amino acids. Germline V lookup: CDR1 SEHNR, CDR2 FQNEAQ (reference sequence). CDR3 coding DNA: TGTGCCAGCAGCTTGGTTAGCGGGAGCGGTGCAGATACGCAGTATTTT. Encoded protein: CASSLVSGSGADTQYF.

V is TRBV30 and J is TRBJ1-1, with a possible D match to TRBD1 (5 bases). The ends were cut back, 5 bases at V and 4 bases at J, with 17 bases in the middle. CDR1 is GTSNPN, CDR2 SVGIG, per germline (reference sequence). This CDR3 is 14 amino acids long. The CDR3: CAWSDEIGATEAFF. The CDR3 nucleotides read TGTGCCTGGTCCGATGAAATAGGGGCCACTGAAGCTTTCTTT. Full variable domain (rest looked up from reference TRBV30 and TRBJ1-1): SQTIHQWPATLVQPVGSPLSLECTVEGTSNPNLYWYRQAAGRGLQLLFYSVGIGQISSEVPQNLSASRPQDRQFILSSKKLLLSDSGFYLCAWSDEIGATEAFFGQGTRLTVV.

V usage is TRBV9 and J usage is TRBJ2-5; D ambiguous. Germline CDR1 reads SGDLS; CDR2 reads YYNGEE. The ends were cut back, 7 bases at V and 1 base at J, with 8 bases in the middle. This CDR3 is 12 amino acids long. The CDR3, as DNA: TGTGCCAGCGCGCAGCCCCAAGAGACCCAGTACTTC. It is translated as CASAQPQETQYF.